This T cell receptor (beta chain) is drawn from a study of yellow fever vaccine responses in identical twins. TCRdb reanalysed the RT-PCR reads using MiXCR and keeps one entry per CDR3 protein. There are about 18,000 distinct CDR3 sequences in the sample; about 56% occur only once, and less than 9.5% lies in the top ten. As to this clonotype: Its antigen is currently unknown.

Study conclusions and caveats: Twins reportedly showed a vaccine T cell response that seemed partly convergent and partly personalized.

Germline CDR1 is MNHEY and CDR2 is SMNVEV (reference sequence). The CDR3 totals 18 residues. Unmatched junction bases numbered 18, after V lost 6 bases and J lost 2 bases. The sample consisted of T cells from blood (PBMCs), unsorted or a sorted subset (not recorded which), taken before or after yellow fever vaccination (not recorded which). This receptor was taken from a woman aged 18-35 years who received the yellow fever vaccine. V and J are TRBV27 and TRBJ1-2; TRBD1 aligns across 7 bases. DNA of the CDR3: TGTGCCAGCAGCTCAGGACCGGGACAGAAATCTATAAACTATGGCTACACCTTC. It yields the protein CASSSGPGQKSINYGYTF.